Following are 29 T cell receptor beta chains from one sample sequenced in a study of CD8 T cells in Susac syndrome. RNA, at about 0.45 to 1 ug, was reverse transcribed with random hexamers. TCRdb recomputed calls from the immunoSEQ multiplex PCR reads with MiXCR, one row per CDR3 protein. The repertoire consists of approximately 100,000 distinct CDR3 sequences, with 85% to 95% occurring once and the leading ten covering about 0.11%. The specimen was CD8+ T cells from PBMCs. Receptor source: a human donor in good health.

The CDR3 here is CAISGKGEGTTSGNTIYF. In nucleotides, the CDR3 is TGTGCCATCAGTGGTAAGGGAGAGGGGACGACCTCTGGAAACACCATATATTTT. This chain joins TRBV10-3 and TRBJ1-3, with a tentative D call TRBD1 (5 bases). CDR1 ENHRY and CDR2 SYGVKD come from the germline V gene. The CDR3 is 18 amino acids. Trimming took 4 bases from V and 0 from J, leaving 19 bases between them.

V and J are TRBV15 and TRBJ2-1, with D unclear. V was shortened by 7 bases and J by 4 bases, with 8 bases between the two germline ends. The CDR3 contains 12 residues. From germline, CDR1 is LNHNV and CDR2 YYDKDF (reference sequence). Written as DNA, the CDR3 is TGTGCCACCACCTCCCAGTACAATGAGCAGTTCTTC. It codes for CATTSQYNEQFF.

This sequence joins TRBV20-1 and TRBJ2-1; 7 positions agree with TRBD1. V lost 6 bases, J lost 5 bases, and 13 bases stayed unmatched. CDR3 length: 15 residues. Germline assignment: CDR1 DFQATT and CDR2 SNEGSKA (reference sequence). CDR3 residues: CSAPRQGQFDNEQFF. The DNA for the CDR3 is TGCAGTGCCCCTCGACAGGGTCAATTTGACAATGAGCAGTTCTTC.

This sequence joins TRBV11-2 and TRBJ1-3, with D hard to call. V lost 1 base, J lost 0 bases, and 13 bases lay in between. Germline-derived CDR1 and CDR2 are SGHAT and FQNNGV. The CDR3 loop spans 17 amino acids. The DNA of the CDR3 is TGTGCCAGCAGCTTAGCTGGATCCTTCAGCTCTGGAAACACCATATATTTT. Translating gives CASSLAGSFSSGNTIYF.

The chain couples TRBV20-1 to TRBJ2-1; D possibly uses TRBD1 or TRBD2 (5 bases each). CDR3 length equals 11 residues. V lost 3 bases to trimming and J lost 5 bases, with 5 bases between them. The germline CDR1 and CDR2 sequences are DFQATT and SNEGSKA (reference sequence). CDR3 DNA: TGCAGTGCTAGGGGGGACAATGAGCAGTTCTTC. Translated: CSARGDNEQFF.

This chain links TRBV19 with TRBJ1-1, with D tentatively TRBD1 (5 bases). Per germline, CDR1 LNHDA and CDR2 SQIVND (reference sequence). The CDR3 contains 14 residues. V was trimmed by 7 bases and J by 0 bases, leaving 12 bases between them. DNA for the CDR3: TGTGCCAGTACCATACAGGCCGTGAACACTGAAGCTTTCTTT. Its protein is CASTIQAVNTEAFF.

The chain recombines TRBV7-9 with TRBJ2-7; D unresolved. This CDR3 has 12 amino acids. CDR1 SEHNR and CDR2 FQNEAQ come from the germline V gene (reference sequence). The V gene lost 3 bases and the J gene lost 3 bases, with 6 bases spanning the gap. The CDR3 sequence is CASSFGNYEQYF. In DNA form, the CDR3 reads TGTGCCAGCAGCTTTGGTAACTACGAGCAGTACTTC.

The CDR3 reads CASSLGSSGGASKQYF. In DNA form, the CDR3 reads TGTGCCAGCAGCTTAGGCTCTAGCGGGGGGGCTAGTAAGCAGTACTTC. J is TRBJ2-7 and V is TRBV7-2; 12 bases are shared with TRBD2. Per germline, CDR1 SGHTA and CDR2 FQGNSA. The CDR3 is 16 residues long. The ends lost 1 base at V and 8 bases at J; junction bases unmatched: 9.

The chain is built from TRBV6-2 or TRBV6-3 and TRBJ2-7; D might be TRBD1 (5 bases). With 2 bases removed from V and 2 bases from J, the gap between germline ends came to 10 bases. CDR1 MNHEY and CDR2 SVGEGT come from the germline V gene. CDR3 length equals 14 residues. The CDR3 bases are TGTGCCAGCAGTTACCCGACAGTCACCTACGAGCAGTACTTC. It specifies CASSYPTVTYEQYF.

The chain couples TRBV5-6 to TRBJ1-1; weak D call: TRBD1 (5 bases). The CDR3 runs 15 residues. With 4 bases removed from V and 3 bases from J, the gap between germline ends came to 16 bases. Germline V lookup: CDR1 SGHDT, CDR2 YYEEEE. CDR3 coding DNA: TGTGCCAGCAGCCCGGGGCCTTCAGGGTACACTGAAGCTTTCTTT. This encodes CASSPGPSGYTEAFF.

The CDR3 reads CASSSPGTGGNEQYF. CDR3 DNA: TGTGCCAGCAGCTCCCCCGGGACAGGGGGCAACGAGCAGTACTTC. The rearrangement uses TRBV7-2 and TRBJ2-7; 12 nucleotides agree with TRBD1. The junction had 6 bases not matched to a gene; V was cut back by 4 bases and J by 5 bases. CDR1 and CDR2 from the germline V gene are SGHTA and FQGNSA. The CDR3 sequence is 15 residues long.

The chain is built from TRBV2 and TRBJ1-6; no reliable D call. V gave up 3 bases and J gave up 10 bases, with 7 bases separating them. The CDR3 contains 12 residues. The germline gives CDR1 SNHLY, CDR2 FYNNEI. The CDR3 nucleotides read TGTGCCAGCAGTGATCAACAGTCACCCCTCCACTTT. It codes for CASSDQQSPLHF.

This clonotype was detected a few times. CDR3 DNA: TGTGCCATTAGGAGCCAAGAGACCCAGTACTTC. This gives the protein CAIRSQETQYF. This chain connects TRBV10-3 to TRBJ2-5, with D hard to call. The V end was cut by 9 bases, the J end by 1 base, with 6 bases between. Germline V gene sequence: CDR1 ENHRY, CDR2 SYGVKD. This CDR3 contains 11 residues.

V gene TRBV5-4 combines with J gene TRBJ1-1; perhaps TRBD1 as D (5 bases). CDR1 and CDR2 (germline): SGHNT, YYREEE (reference sequence). The CDR3 spans 14 residues. V gave up 4 bases and J gave up 4 bases, with 14 bases separating them. CDR3 sequence: CASSLTDDITEAFF. The CDR3 nucleotides are TGTGCCAGCAGCCTGACAGACGACATCACTGAAGCTTTCTTT.

The rearrangement joins TRBV12-3 or TRBV12-4 to TRBJ2-7; D gene uncertain. The CDR3 consists of 12 residues. Trimming left V 6 bases short and J 3 bases short, with 9 bases between. The CDR3 region has the DNA TGTGCCAGCAGCTCTAACTACTACGAGCAGTACTTC. It specifies CASSSNYYEQYF.

The CDR3, as DNA: TGTGCCAGCAGGCTTCTAGCGGGAGAGACAGATACGCAGTATTTT. Amino acids: CASRLLAGETDTQYF. The J gene is TRBJ2-3, the V gene TRBV7-9, with 10 bases that match TRBD2. The CDR3 covers 15 residues. V was clipped by 6 bases and J by 3 bases; unmatched bases: 6. Looked up from germline, CDR1 is SEHNR and CDR2 is FQNEAQ (reference sequence). Combining the CDR3 with reference TRBV7-9 and TRBJ2-3 gives the whole variable domain DTGVSQNPRHKITKRGQNVTFRCDPISEHNRLYWYRQTLGQGPEFLTYFQNEAQLEKSRLLSDRFSAERPKGSFSTLEIQRTEQGDSAMYLCASRLLAGETDTQYFGPGTRLTVL.

This clonotype occurred once. The chain employs TRBV7-9 and TRBJ1-2; the match to TRBD1 covers 7 bases. Germline loops: CDR1 SEHNR, CDR2 FQNEAQ (reference sequence). Losses at the gene ends were 5 bases for V and 8 bases for J; bases not matched to a gene: 8. This CDR3 has 13 amino acids. In nucleotides, the CDR3 is TGTGCCAGCAGCCGGGACAGCGAGAACGGCTACACCTTC. Translated, it gives CASSRDSENGYTF.

V is TRBV6-2 or TRBV6-3 and J is TRBJ2-3; a weak D match, TRBD2 (6 bases). Trimming took off 1 base at V and 0 bases at J, with 11 bases between the two ends. CDR1 is MNHEY and CDR2 is SVGEGT in the germline V gene. CDR3 size: 16 residues. The CDR3, as DNA: TGTGCCAGCAGTTACTTCGCGGGACCTAGCACAGATACGCAGTATTTT. Its translation: CASSYFAGPSTDTQYF.

The V gene is TRBV7-6, the J gene TRBJ1-3; D not resolved. The CDR3 runs to 15 residues. Germline loops: CDR1 SGHVS, CDR2 FNYEAQ. V was shortened by 5 bases and J by 0 bases, with 11 bases between the two germline ends. In nucleotides, the CDR3 is TGTGCCAGCAGCCCAGCGATTACCTCTGGAAACACCATATATTTT. As protein: CASSPAITSGNTIYF.

This clonotype was observed a few times. The chain carries TRBV13 and TRBJ2-7; D gene unclear. V lost 1 base and J 5 bases, leaving 6 bases between the germline ends. The CDR3 length is 12 residues. Per germline, CDR1 PRHDT and CDR2 FYEKMQ (reference sequence). This CDR3 is CASSLERNEQYF. The DNA of the CDR3 is TGTGCCAGCAGCTTAGAGAGGAACGAGCAGTACTTC.

The CDR3 is CASSPFTRADEQFF. The CDR3, as DNA: TGTGCCAGCAGCCCTTTCACCAGGGCAGATGAGCAGTTCTTC. This chain connects TRBV7-6 to TRBJ2-1, with D perhaps TRBD1 (5 bases). V lost 5 bases, J lost 8 bases, and 16 bases lay in between. This CDR3 has 14 amino acids. Germline V gene data show CDR1 as SGHVS and CDR2 as FNYEAQ.

The rearrangement joins TRBV4-2 to TRBJ2-3; D unresolved. V lost 0 bases, J lost 2 bases, and 12 bases lay in between. This CDR3 is built from 16 residues. CDR1 is LGHNA and CDR2 is YNFKEQ in the germline V gene. The CDR3 DNA reads TGTGCCAGCAGCCAAGATAGGCAGTTCGCCACAGATACGCAGTATTTT. This gives the protein CASSQDRQFATDTQYF.

This chain uses TRBV7-9 with TRBJ1-3; D unclear. The CDR3 runs 14 residues. CDR1 is SEHNR and CDR2 is FQNEAQ in the germline V gene (reference sequence). The germline V and J ends were trimmed by 4 bases and 2 bases, with 9 bases remaining between them. CDR3 residues: CASSSWETGNTIYF. DNA of the CDR3: TGTGCCAGCAGCTCCTGGGAGACTGGAAACACCATATATTTT.

The V gene is TRBV7-2, the J gene TRBJ2-1; D is possibly TRBD1 (7 bases). The CDR3 spans 14 residues. The V and J ends lost 5 bases and 6 bases respectively, with 14 bases between them. Germline CDR1 and CDR2: SGHTA and FQGNSA. CDR3 sequence: CASSPSGGSNEQFF. The CDR3 region has the DNA TGTGCCAGCAGCCCCTCAGGGGGGAGCAATGAGCAGTTCTTC.

This chain joins TRBV28 and TRBJ1-6, with TRBD1 identical over 10 bases. Germline-derived CDR1 and CDR2 are MDHEN and SYDVKM. The CDR3 loop spans 19 amino acids. V lost 5 bases, J lost 6 bases, and 16 bases stayed unmatched. The CDR3 is CASSLTAGQGVFGNSPLHF. The CDR3 nucleotides read TGTGCCAGCAGTCTGACCGCCGGACAGGGGGTATTCGGTAATTCACCCCTCCACTTT.

J is TRBJ1-1 and V is TRBV6-5, with 7 bases fitting TRBD1. Germline CDR1 MNHEY, CDR2 SVGAGI. Germline trimming cut 8 bases from V and 3 bases from J; bases unmatched to any gene: 6. CDR3 length: 13 amino acids. CDR3 sequence (DNA): TGTGCCAGCTCACAGGGGTGGGACACTGAAGCTTTCTTT. This translates into CASSQGWDTEAFF.

J is TRBJ2-1 and V is TRBV15; D is unresolved. Trimming cost V 1 base and J 7 bases, with 14 bases left between them. The CDR3 loop spans 15 amino acids. Germline V gives CDR1 LNHNV, CDR2 YYDKDF (reference sequence). The CDR3, as DNA: TGTGCCACCAGCAGAGCTCTTGGGGTTGGAAATGAGCAGTTCTTC. Encoded protein: CATSRALGVGNEQFF.

This sequence joins TRBV7-2 and TRBJ2-1; D is uncertain. The ends were cut back, 8 bases at V and 7 bases at J, with 12 bases in the middle. The length of the CDR3 is 12 residues. In germline, CDR1 is SGHTA, CDR2 FQGNSA. CDR3 loop: CASGYTANEQFF. CDR3 sequence (DNA): TGTGCCAGCGGATATACAGCAAATGAGCAGTTCTTC.

This chain uses TRBV3-1 with TRBJ2-3; either TRBD1 or TRBD2 may supply D (6 bases each). The CDR3 consists of 15 residues. Germline V lookup: CDR1 LGHDT, CDR2 YNNKEL (reference sequence). V was cut by 4 bases and J by 5 bases, with 16 bases left in between. The CDR3 DNA reads as TGTGCCAGCAGCCTCATCCGGGGGCCCCAAGATACGCAGTATTTT. Protein sequence: CASSLIRGPQDTQYF.